Below, 14 T cell receptor beta chains from the same sample are listed, as sequenced in a study of cytomegalovirus exposure and HLA in healthy donors. The PCR contained 60 Vbeta and 13 Jbeta primers. Sequenced by immunoSEQ multiplex PCR; TCRdb stores in-frame clones only, minus some. This table has 150,000 to 200,000 clones, around 80% appearing once. Material for sequencing was PBMCs. The origin of the receptors is a woman in her twenties or thirties in good health and CMV-seropositive.

This chain joins TRBV6-5 and TRBJ1-1; D possibly corresponds to TRBD1 (6 bases). The CDR3 is made up of 15 amino acids. Germline V gene data show CDR1 as MNHEY and CDR2 as SVGAGI. V was trimmed by 3 bases and J by 6 bases, leaving 17 bases between them. The CDR3 nucleotides are TGTGCCAGCAGTTATTCACAGGGTGGGTCGGCTGAAGCTTTCTTT. Its protein product is CASSYSQGGSAEAFF.

The genes are TRBV27 and TRBJ2-1; no definite D call. Germline values: CDR1 MNHEY, CDR2 SMNVEV (reference sequence). The CDR3 spans 12 residues. Trimming cost V 5 bases and J 6 bases, with 8 bases left between them. The CDR3 DNA is TGTGCCAGCAGTCCCCTCCCCAATGAGCAGTTCTTC. Protein: CASSPLPNEQFF.

The chain recombines TRBV7-9 with TRBJ1-1, with a possible D match to TRBD1 (5 bases). With 5 bases removed from V and 1 base from J, the gap between germline ends came to 20 bases. CDR3 length: 17 amino acids. Germline V gene lookup returns CDR1 SEHNR and CDR2 FQNEAQ (reference sequence). CDR3 amino acids: CASSLLGRGDGNTEAFF. DNA of the CDR3: TGTGCCAGCAGCCTACTGGGGCGGGGGGATGGGAACACTGAAGCTTTCTTT.

This chain joins TRBV5-1 and TRBJ2-5; no clear D. From germline, CDR1 is SGHRS and CDR2 YFSETQ. This CDR3 is 15 amino acids long. V dropped 4 bases and J dropped 1 base, with 14 bases sitting between them. The CDR3 loop reads CASSRGEVPQETQYF. Here the CDR3 DNA reads TGCGCCAGCAGCCGCGGTGAGGTGCCCCAAGAGACCCAGTACTTC.

This clone appeared a few times. V is TRBV5-1 and J is TRBJ1-2; D gene uncertain. CDR1 is SGHRS and CDR2 is YFSETQ in the germline V gene. The CDR3 length is 13 residues. V lost 3 bases to trimming and J lost 1 base, with 7 bases between them. The CDR3 region has the DNA TGCGCCAGCAGCTCTACAGTTAACTATGGCTACACCTTC. Translated, it gives CASSSTVNYGYTF.

This clone was seen a few times. The rearrangement links TRBV7-9 to TRBJ2-1; a possible D gene is TRBD1 (6 bases). The length of the CDR3 is 17 residues. Looked up from germline, CDR1 is SEHNR and CDR2 is FQNEAQ (reference sequence). Trimming took off 0 bases at V and 7 bases at J, with 19 bases between the two ends. This CDR3 is CASSLAGVRDIRNEQFF. As DNA, the CDR3 is TGTGCCAGCAGCTTAGCGGGCGTGAGGGACATCAGGAATGAGCAGTTCTTC.

V gene TRBV29-1 combines with J gene TRBJ2-5; D is perhaps TRBD1 (5 bases). Germline V gives CDR1 SQVTM, CDR2 ANQGSEA. Trimming left V 6 bases short and J 2 bases short, with 10 bases between. The length of the CDR3 is 12 residues. The CDR3 reads CSVMTVQETQYF. The CDR3 DNA reads TGCAGCGTGATGACAGTTCAAGAGACCCAGTACTTC.

The V call is TRBV4-2, the J call TRBJ2-2, with 7 bases lining up with TRBD2. With V trimmed by 4 bases and J by 7 bases, 9 bases remained unmatched. CDR1 is LGHNA and CDR2 is YNFKEQ in the germline V gene. The CDR3 runs 15 residues. The CDR3 sequence: CASSRDGTTFGELFF. Written as DNA, the CDR3 is TGTGCCAGCAGCCGGGACGGGACTACCTTCGGGGAGCTGTTTTTT.

The CDR3 spells CASSPLEREWSDTQYF. Here the CDR3 DNA reads TGTGCCAGCAGCCCCCTCGAGCGGGAGTGGTCAGATACGCAGTATTTT. The V gene is TRBV7-9, the J gene TRBJ2-3, with 8 bases that match TRBD2. The CDR3 runs to 16 residues. Germline V gene data show CDR1 as SEHNR and CDR2 as FQNEAQ (reference sequence). V trimming: 5 bases; J trimming: 4 bases; junction bases outside the gene matches: 11.

V usage is TRBV9 and J usage is TRBJ2-1; D is undetermined. The CDR3 consists of 12 residues. Germline lookup yields CDR1 SGDLS and CDR2 YYNGEE. Trimming removed 4 bases from V and 7 bases from J, with 9 bases in between. The CDR3 spells CASSLAGNEQFF. CDR3 coding DNA: TGTGCCAGCAGCCTTGCCGGGAATGAGCAGTTCTTC.

The chain employs TRBV5-1 and TRBJ1-1; D remains ambiguous. The CDR3 is 14 amino acids. Germline V gene lookup returns CDR1 SGHRS and CDR2 YFSETQ. V lost 7 bases and J 4 bases, leaving 17 bases between the germline ends. Here the CDR3 DNA reads TGCGCCAGCGGGAGTGGGCTCTCAGGCACTGAAGCTTTCTTT. Its protein product is CASGSGLSGTEAFF.

There are a few counts of this clone. The V call is TRBV5-1, the J call TRBJ1-2, with D possibly being TRBD1 (5 bases). Trimming removed 4 bases at V and 7 bases at J, with 17 bases between. Germline V gene data show CDR1 as SGHRS and CDR2 as YFSETQ. The CDR3 has 14 amino acids. CDR3 amino acids: CASSAAGEGVGYTF. CDR3 sequence (DNA): TGCGCCAGCAGCGCGGCTGGGGAAGGGGTTGGCTACACCTTC.

V usage is TRBV6-6 and J usage is TRBJ2-1; possibly TRBD2 for D (5 bases). This CDR3 has 13 amino acids. Trimming took off 10 bases at V and 0 bases at J, with 10 bases between the two ends. Germline lookup yields CDR1 MNHNY and CDR2 SVGAGI (reference sequence). CDR3 sequence reads: CATMGSSYNEQFF. In DNA form, the CDR3 reads TGTGCCACTATGGGGAGCTCCTACAATGAGCAGTTCTTC.

This sequence joins TRBV11-2 and TRBJ2-2; 7 bases match TRBD1. J gave up 5 bases and V 5 bases, and 8 bases lay outside the gene matches. The germline V gene encodes CDR1 SGHAT and CDR2 FQNNGV. CDR3 length: 15 amino acids. Written as DNA, the CDR3 is TGTGCCAGCAGCCCCCGACAGGGCGAGACCGGGGAGCTGTTTTTT. Protein sequence: CASSPRQGETGELFF.